This T cell receptor (beta chain) was sequenced for a study of a mutant IDH1 vaccine in newly diagnosed glioma. Study in general: Following radiotherapy alone, or alongside temozolomide cycles, vaccination was started after an interval of 4-6 weeks. The treated population exhibited a male proportion of approximately 62%, a female proportion of roughly 38%, and a mean age of around 40 years.

Overall study results and limits: Altogether, 85% to 95% of patients exhibited vaccine-induced immune responses. Pseudoprogression apparently lacked any relation to changes in top peripheral T cell clonotypes.

The table came from immunoSEQ multiplex PCR; TCRdb's copy has only in-frame clones and leaves some out. Altogether roughly 62,000 clones are present, about 88% being singletons, with the ten largest covering 6% to 7.5%. Trimming pared 6 bases from V and 2 bases from J, leaving 14 bases between. There are 14 residues in the CDR3. Looked up from germline, CDR1 is SGHAT and CDR2 is FQDESV (reference sequence). Time point: week 5, during vaccination. A single vaccine dose contained 300 ug of mutant IDH1 20-mer peptide, and topical imiquimod was used with it. A note on this clone: Its matching antigen is unknown.

This clonotype originated in a woman aged 45-59 years with glioma. Sequencing used PBMCs, obtained from a glioma patient whose treatment included an IDH1 peptide vaccine. The chain is built from TRBV11-1 and TRBJ2-7; no clear D gene. CDR3 sequence: CASRQLTDTYEQYF. For the CDR3, the DNA is TGTGCCAGCAGGCAACTGACGGATACCTACGAGCAGTACTTC.